Listed below are T cell receptor beta chains from one sample, sequenced in a study of cytomegalovirus exposure and HLA in healthy donors. Repertoires were generated with immunoSEQ multiplex PCR, while TCRdb's copy carries only in-frame clones and drops some. The data show approximately 100,000 clones, 65% to 80% seen once. The sequencing input was PBMCs. These receptors all stem from a man in his forties in good health and CMV-seropositive. Each CDR3 is given with its conserved first and last residue. D genes are given only for firm matches. Some rows mark clone size as missing; the rest say once, few, many or name a class of expanded clone.

V gene,clone size,J gene,D gene,CDR3 DNA,CDR3 protein
TRBV5-4,NA,TRBJ1-2,TRBD1,TGTGCCAGCAGCTTCGGTCTTTTAGGACAGGGTAACTATGGCTACACCTTC,CASSFGLLGQGNYGYTF
TRBV4-3,few,TRBJ2-3,TRBD2,TGCGCCAGCAGCCATCTTTCGCGGGGGAGCACAGATACGCAGTATTTT,CASSHLSRGSTDTQYF
TRBV7-9,NA,TRBJ2-1,TRBD1,TGTGCCAGCAGCTGGGACAGGCCAATCTACAATGAGCAGTTCTTC,CASSWDRPIYNEQFF
TRBV7-2,NA,TRBJ1-5,NA,TGTGCCAGCAGCTTAGCGTTGATTGCGGGAAGCAATCAGCCCCAGCATTTT,CASSLALIAGSNQPQHF
TRBV6-1,NA,TRBJ2-1,TRBD1,TGTGCCAGCAGAACCGGGACAGGGTCCTACAATGAGCAGTTCTTC,CASRTGTGSYNEQFF
TRBV5-3,NA,TRBJ2-3,NA,TGTGCCAGAAGCTTGGACAGGACCTTCACAGATACGCAGTATTTT,CARSLDRTFTDTQYF
TRBV28,NA,TRBJ2-7,TRBD2,TGTGCCAGCAGCCGAGGGACTAGCGGGGACTACGAGCAGTACTTC,CASSRGTSGDYEQYF
TRBV30,once,TRBJ1-5,NA,TGTGCCTGGAGTGTACAGGGCAATCAGCCCCAGCATTTT,CAWSVQGNQPQHF
TRBV25-1,NA,TRBJ2-5,TRBD1,TGTGCCAGCAGTGAGGGGACAGCGGAAAAAGAGACCCAGTACTTC,CASSEGTAEKETQYF
TRBV7-9,NA,TRBJ1-1,TRBD1,TGTGCCAGCAGCTCCTTTAGGGGGCAGGCGGAACTGGGCACTGAAGCTTTCTTT,CASSSFRGQAELGTEAFF
TRBV15,NA,TRBJ2-1,NA,TGTGCCACCAGCAGATCCGCGGCGAATGAGCAGTTCTTC,CATSRSAANEQFF
TRBV11-2,NA,TRBJ1-6,TRBD1,TGTGCCAGCAGCTTTAACAGGGGAAATTCACCCCTCCACTTT,CASSFNRGNSPLHF
TRBV19,NA,TRBJ2-7,NA,TGTGCCAGTAGGCGGGGGCACACGGAGGGGGAGCAGTACTTC,CASRRGHTEGEQYF
TRBV13,NA,TRBJ2-2,TRBD1,TGTGCCAGCAGCCCGTCCGGCTGGACAGGGAACACCGGGGAGCTGTTTTTT,CASSPSGWTGNTGELFF
TRBV5-1,NA,TRBJ2-3,TRBD2,TGCGCCAGCAGTCCTAGCGGGGTTAACACAGATACGCAGTATTTT,CASSPSGVNTDTQYF
TRBV28,NA,TRBJ1-2,NA,TGTGCCAGCAGTTACCCAGGGGTACTGGATGGCTACACCTTC,CASSYPGVLDGYTF
TRBV5-1,NA,TRBJ2-1,NA,TGCGCCAGCCGGGAGCATGGACCCGACAATGAGCAGTTCTTC,CASREHGPDNEQFF
TRBV5-4,few,TRBJ2-1,TRBD2,TGTGCCAGCAGCATGGGACTAGCGGGGAACAATGAGCAGTTCTTC,CASSMGLAGNNEQFF
TRBV7-2,NA,TRBJ2-3,TRBD1,TGTGCCAGCAGCTTCCCCTCGTCGGGACAGGGAGATACGCAGTATTTT,CASSFPSSGQGDTQYF